This record looks at one T cell receptor (beta chain) sequence and its context. Its antigen is unidentified. A much more abundant neighbour one base away suggests this may be a read error. This CDR3 is missing its conserved last phenylalanine or tryptophan, likely due to a read error. The data were obtained in a study of T cells in Graves' hyperthyroidism and ophthalmopathy. The overall study: Before any treatment, at initial diagnosis, peripheral blood was collected.

Study-level findings and limits: A 13 V-J model separated ophthalmopathy from stable hyperthyroidism. The model predicted ophthalmopathy a median around seven months before onset.

RNA transcripts yielded amplified TCR beta CDR3 regions. TCR CDR3 regions were first amplified by RT-PCR with HTBI primers. TCRdb re-analysed the multiplex PCR reads in MiXCR, keeping a single row per CDR3 protein. Of 300,000 to 500,000 distinct CDR3 sequences in the sample, roughly 13% were seen once. The V gene's germline CDR1 is MDHEN and CDR2 SYDVKM. Trimming took 8 bases from V and 4 from J, leaving 11 bases between them. There are 12 residues in the CDR3. The sequence derives from a middle-aged man with Graves' ophthalmopathy. Sequencing was performed on blood. The V gene is TRBV28, the J gene TRBJ2-5; tentatively, D is TRBD1 or TRBD2 (5 bases each). CDR3 in amino acids: CASGGRIETQYS. In DNA, the CDR3 is TGTGCCAGCGGGGGTCGGATAGAGACCCAGTACTCC.